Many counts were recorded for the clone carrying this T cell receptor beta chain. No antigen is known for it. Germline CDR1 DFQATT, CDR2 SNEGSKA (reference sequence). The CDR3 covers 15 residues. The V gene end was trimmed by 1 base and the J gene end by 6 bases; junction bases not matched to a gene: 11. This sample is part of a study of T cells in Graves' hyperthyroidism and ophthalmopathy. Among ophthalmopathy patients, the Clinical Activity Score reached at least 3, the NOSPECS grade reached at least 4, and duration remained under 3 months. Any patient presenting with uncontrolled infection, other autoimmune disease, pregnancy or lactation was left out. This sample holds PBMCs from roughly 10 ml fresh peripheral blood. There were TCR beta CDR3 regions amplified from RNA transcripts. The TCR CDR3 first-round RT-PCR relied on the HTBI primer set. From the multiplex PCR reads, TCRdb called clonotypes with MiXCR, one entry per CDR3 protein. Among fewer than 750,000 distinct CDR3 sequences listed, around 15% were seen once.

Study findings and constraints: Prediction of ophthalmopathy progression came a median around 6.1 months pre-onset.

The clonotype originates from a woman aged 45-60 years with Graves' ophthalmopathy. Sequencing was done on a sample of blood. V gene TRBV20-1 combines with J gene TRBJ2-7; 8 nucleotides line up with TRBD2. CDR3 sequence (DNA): TGCAGTGCTAGAGGGACCGGGACTAGTTATCGCGAGCAGTACTTC. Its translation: CSARGTGTSYREQYF.